The present T cell receptor beta chain was sequenced within a study of T cells in women clearing cervical HPV infection (dated by TCRdb to the late 2010s). At the level of the whole study: The cases were about two dozen women with histologically confirmed HPV16-related CIN3 or worse, and 2 of those women had invasive cancers. The controls were 25 or so women whose single incident HPV16 infection cleared within 12 months with no development of precancer or cancer. Blood from cases was drawn at the visit where the lesion was first identified, while blood from controls was drawn once the infection was no longer detected. Among cases, blood sampling came a median of nearly 150 days after lesion detection, with an interquartile range of about 80 to 220 days. HLA typing was available for only a few women, so HLA type could not be excluded as a confounder. An exploratory proof-of-principle case-control study, nested within the Guanacaste HPV Natural History Study in Costa Rica, was conducted to compare TCR repertoires across cervical HPV16 outcomes. Cases were matched to controls by age within five years and by the year the sample was collected. Median age was about 35 years in cases versus approximately 37 in controls, and baseline characteristics did not differ significantly. In the parent cohort, some 10,000 women aged 18 or older were enrolled in Guanacaste, Costa Rica, during 1993 to 1994 and were followed for roughly 7 years. As quality controls, five blinded duplicates were added to each group, bringing the total to approximately 60 samples made up of around 50 participants and around 10 replicates.

Every participant had a single incident cervical HPV16 infection, and prevalent HPV16 infections were excluded. Cervical HPV DNA was detected with MY09/MY11 PCR, and genotyping was done with dot-blot hybridization. Approximately 15 mL of heparinized blood were centrifuged, and the buffy coat was aliquoted, frozen at -30°C, then stored at -80°C. QIAGEN kits were used to extract genomic DNA from the buffy coat specimens. Using the immunoSEQ assay, multiplex PCR amplified TCR beta CDR3 regions from an average of approximately 1,200 ng of genomic DNA per sample. To correct primer bias, the assay used a complete synthetic TCR repertoire to set an amplification baseline. The amplicons were sequenced on the Illumina platform. As for how the authors treated the data: Sequences were error-corrected by clustering with frequency ratios and a modified nearest-neighbor algorithm and were then analyzed in the immunoSEQ Analyzer with IMGT gene definitions. At each rarefaction depth, TCR richness and evenness were averaged across 20 rarefaction repeats, and samples with fewer sequences than that depth were excluded. Relative abundances of V, D and J genes were compared between groups using Wilcoxon rank sum tests, with FDR correction applied. In the blinded duplicates, the intraclass correlation was around 96% for TCR richness and averaged around 80% across fewer than 80 gene segments. In TCRdb, the immuneACCESS table is reduced to in-frame sequences with V and J assigned. These tables do not hold every clone; where another copy was compared, an unresolved V gene accounts for under half, and the others remain unexplained. V and J calls and clone size are as listed in that table; D and trimming were resolved from the DNA. The table held for this sample gives some 16,000 clones. The leading ten clones occupy 10% to 13% of the sample.

The germline V gene provides CDR1 SGHDT and CDR2 YYEEEE. The CDR3 measures 12 amino acids from cysteine to phenylalanine. Only the CDR3 bases that were read are kept: 27 of them, in frame from base 1. Beyond this particular receptor, the publication reports: Because the number of T cells per sample was unknown, the richness differences could reflect varying T-cell content rather than repertoire biology. Whether associations preceded infection or resulted from infection could not be shown with the cross-sectional design, and effector/memory subsets and HPV-specific T cells were not isolated. Random forest classifiers that combined richness and V gene abundances separated cases from controls with an estimated AUC of around 0.84. Cases had lower TRBV6-7 relative abundance than controls (0.11% versus 0.16%; Bonferroni P = 0.0008). Significantly higher TCR repertoire richness was observed in CIN3+ cases than in controls across sequencing depths, whereas no difference in evenness was found.

Remarks on this clone: What this receptor recognizes is not known. The read gets to within 3 residues of the CDR3 end, and the germline J gene fills in the rest.

The chain uses TRBV5-6 and TRBJ1-2, with no reliable assignment of the D segment. The sample comprised blood buffy coat. This sequence was found in a woman aged 18 to 75 with a cervical HPV16 infection that either progressed to CIN3+ or cleared (not recorded which). This receptor carries the CDR3 CASSLLADTYTF. The part of the CDR3 DNA that was read is TGTGCCAGCAGCCTATTAGCAGATACG. The variable domain in full, with residues beyond the CDR3 obtained from the reference TRBV5-6 and TRBJ1-2 genes, is DAGVTQSPTHLIKTRGQQVTLRCSPKSGHDTVSWYQQALGQGPQFIFQYYEEEERQRGNFPDRFSGHQFPNYSSELNVNALLLGDSALYLCASSLLADTYTFGSGTRLTVV.